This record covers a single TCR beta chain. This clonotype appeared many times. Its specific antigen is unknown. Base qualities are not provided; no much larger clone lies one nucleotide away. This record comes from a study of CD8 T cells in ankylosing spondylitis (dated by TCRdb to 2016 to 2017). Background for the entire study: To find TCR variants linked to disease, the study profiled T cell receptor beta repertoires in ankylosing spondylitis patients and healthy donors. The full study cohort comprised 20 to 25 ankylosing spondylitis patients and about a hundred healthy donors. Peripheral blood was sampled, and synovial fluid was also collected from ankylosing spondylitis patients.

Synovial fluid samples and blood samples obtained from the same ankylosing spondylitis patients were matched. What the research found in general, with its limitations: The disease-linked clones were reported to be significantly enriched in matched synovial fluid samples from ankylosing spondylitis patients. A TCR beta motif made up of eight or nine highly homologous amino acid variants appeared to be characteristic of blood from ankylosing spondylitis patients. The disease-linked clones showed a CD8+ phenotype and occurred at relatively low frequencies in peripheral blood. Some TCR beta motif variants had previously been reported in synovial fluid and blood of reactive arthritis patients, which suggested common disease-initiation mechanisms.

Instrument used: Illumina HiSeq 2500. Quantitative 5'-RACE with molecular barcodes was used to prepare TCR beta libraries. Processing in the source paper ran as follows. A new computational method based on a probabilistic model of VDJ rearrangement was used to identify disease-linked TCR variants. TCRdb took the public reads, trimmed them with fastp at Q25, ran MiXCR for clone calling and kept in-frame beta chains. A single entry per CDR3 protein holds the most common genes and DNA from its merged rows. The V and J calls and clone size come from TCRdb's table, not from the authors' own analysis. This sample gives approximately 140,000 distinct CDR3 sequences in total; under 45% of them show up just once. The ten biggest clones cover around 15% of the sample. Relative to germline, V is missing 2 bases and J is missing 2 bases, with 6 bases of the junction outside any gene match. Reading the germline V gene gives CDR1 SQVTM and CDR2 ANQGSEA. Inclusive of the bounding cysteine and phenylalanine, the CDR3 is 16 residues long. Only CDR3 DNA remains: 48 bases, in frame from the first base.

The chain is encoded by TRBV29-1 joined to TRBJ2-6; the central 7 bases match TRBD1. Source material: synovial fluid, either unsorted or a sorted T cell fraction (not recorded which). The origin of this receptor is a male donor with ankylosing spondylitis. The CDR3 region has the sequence CSVETDGTAGANVLTF. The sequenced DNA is TGCAGCGTTGAAACTGATGGGACAGCTGGGGCCAACGTCCTGACTTTC.